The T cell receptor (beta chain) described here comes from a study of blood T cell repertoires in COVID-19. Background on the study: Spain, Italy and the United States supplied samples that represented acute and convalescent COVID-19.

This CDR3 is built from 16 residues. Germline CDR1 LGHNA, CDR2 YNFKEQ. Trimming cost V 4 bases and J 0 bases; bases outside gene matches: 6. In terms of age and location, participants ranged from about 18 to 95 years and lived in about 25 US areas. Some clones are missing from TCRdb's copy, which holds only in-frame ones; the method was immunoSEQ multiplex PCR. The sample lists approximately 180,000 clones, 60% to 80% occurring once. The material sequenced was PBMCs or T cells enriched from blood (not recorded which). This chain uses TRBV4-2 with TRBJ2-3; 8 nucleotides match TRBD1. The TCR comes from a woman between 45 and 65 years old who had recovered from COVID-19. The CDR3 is CASSRLGQESTDTQYF. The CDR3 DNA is TGTGCCAGCAGCCGCCTGGGACAGGAAAGCACAGATACGCAGTATTTT.